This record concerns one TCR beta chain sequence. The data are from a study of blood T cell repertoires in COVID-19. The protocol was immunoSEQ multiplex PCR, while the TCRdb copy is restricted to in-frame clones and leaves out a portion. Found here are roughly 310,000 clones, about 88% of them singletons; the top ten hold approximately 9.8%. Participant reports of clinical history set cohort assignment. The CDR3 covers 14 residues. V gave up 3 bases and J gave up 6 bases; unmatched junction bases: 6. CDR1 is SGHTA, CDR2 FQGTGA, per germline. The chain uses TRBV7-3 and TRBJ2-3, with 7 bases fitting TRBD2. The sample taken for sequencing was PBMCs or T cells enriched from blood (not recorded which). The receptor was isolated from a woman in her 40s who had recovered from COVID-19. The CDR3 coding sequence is TGTGCCAGCAGCTTTGGACTAGATACTGATACGCAGTATTTT. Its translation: CASSFGLDTDTQYF.